Listed below are T cell receptor beta chains from one sample, sequenced in a study of T-cell memory formation after mild COVID-19. TCRdb re-called the 5' RACE reads through MiXCR, storing one row per CDR3 protein. The data contain 350,000 to 500,000 distinct CDR3 sequences, around a quarter of them singletons. Sequenced sample: PBMCs or a T cell subset sorted from them (not recorded which). The origin of the receptors is an adult woman who had mild COVID-19 (a few samples of this study predate the infection). Cell type and time point are not known. The CDR3 runs from the conserved cysteine through the conserved F or W. A D gene is named only where the DNA matches it firmly. Expanded clones are given a class, and other clones once, few, many or no size at all.

CDR3nt | CDR3aa | v_gene | abundance | d_gene | j_gene
TGTGCCAGCAGCCTCTGGAGCGGGAGCACAGATACGCAGTATTTT | CASSLWSGSTDTQYF | TRBV7-3 | once | NA | TRBJ2-3
TGTGCCAGCAGCCAAGGACAGACTAGCACAGATACGCAGTATTTT | CASSQGQTSTDTQYF | TRBV14 | NA | NA | TRBJ2-3
TGTGCCTGGACCGGGACAGCTTGGGCCAACGTCCTGACTTTC | CAWTGTAWANVLTF | TRBV30 | few | TRBD1 | TRBJ2-6
TGTGCCAGCAGCTTGGCCAGGTGGACCTACGAGCAGTACTTC | CASSLARWTYEQYF | TRBV7-9 | NA | NA | TRBJ2-7
TGTGCCAGCAGCTTAGTCCCATCAATTGGGGAGCTGTTTTTT | CASSLVPSIGELFF | TRBV11-1 | few | NA | TRBJ2-2
TGCAGCGGAGACAGGGGAGGGATGAACACTGAAGCTTTCTTT | CSGDRGGMNTEAFF | TRBV29-1 | NA | TRBD1 | TRBJ1-1
TGCAGTGCTAGGGACAGGGCACCCACGGGAGATACGCAGTATTTT | CSARDRAPTGDTQYF | TRBV20-1 | NA | TRBD1 | TRBJ2-3
TGTGCCAGCAGCTTGGAGGGAGGCCCTAGAAAGCAGTTCTTC | CASSLEGGPRKQFF | TRBV5-5 | once | NA | TRBJ2-1
TGTGCCAGCAGCTGGAGCTCACAGGGGACCTATGGCTACACCTTC | CASSWSSQGTYGYTF | TRBV7-9 | NA | TRBD1 | TRBJ1-2
TGTGCCAGCAGCTTAGAGTGGCCTAGCGGGGGGGGAGAGACCCAGTACTTC | CASSLEWPSGGGETQYF | TRBV7-2 | NA | TRBD2 | TRBJ2-5
TGTGCCAGCAGTTATAACAGCAGAAACACTGAAGCTTTCTTT | CASSYNSRNTEAFF | TRBV6-2/TRBV6-3 | NA | NA | TRBJ1-1
TGTGCCAGCAGCCTTAGACATGCTGAAGCTTTCTTT | CASSLRHAEAFF | TRBV3-1 | NA | NA | TRBJ1-1
TGTGCCAGCAGTGGGGACAGGGGGAACAATGAGCAGTTCTTC | CASSGDRGNNEQFF | TRBV12-3/TRBV12-4 | NA | TRBD1 | TRBJ2-1
TGTGCCAGCAGCCCATCCGCAGAGACCCAGTACTTC | CASSPSAETQYF | TRBV4-2 | few | NA | TRBJ2-5
TGTGCCATCAGTGATTATAGCGGGAGGCGGAGAGATACGCAGTATTTT | CAISDYSGRRRDTQYF | TRBV10-3 | NA | TRBD2 | TRBJ2-3
TGTGCCAGCAGCGCTCACCGGGACAGGACGTATGGCTACACCTTC | CASSAHRDRTYGYTF | TRBV7-8 | NA | TRBD1 | TRBJ1-2
TGTGCCAGCACCAACCGGGGGATCGGAACAGATACGCAGTATTTT | CASTNRGIGTDTQYF | TRBV12-3/TRBV12-4 | NA | NA | TRBJ2-3
TGTGCCAGCAGCCCCTGGATTAGCTCCTACAATGAGCAGTTCTTC | CASSPWISSYNEQFF | TRBV7-3 | few | NA | TRBJ2-1
TGTGCCAGCAGCACTAGCGGGAAGTACGAGCAGTACTTC | CASSTSGKYEQYF | TRBV12-3/TRBV12-4 | few | TRBD2 | TRBJ2-7
TGTGCCAGCTCACCGTTCCGGGACCCTAACTATGGCTACACCTTC | CASSPFRDPNYGYTF | TRBV18 | NA | NA | TRBJ1-2
TGTGCCAGCACCGCCCGGGGAGAGAACACTGAAGCTTTCTTT | CASTARGENTEAFF | TRBV12-3/TRBV12-4 | NA | NA | TRBJ1-1
TGTGCCAGCAGACCTACAGTGAACACTGAAGCTTTCTTT | CASRPTVNTEAFF | TRBV6-5 | few | NA | TRBJ1-1
TGCAGTGCGGAAACCGGGACAGGCTCCTACGAGCAGTACTTC | CSAETGTGSYEQYF | TRBV20-1 | NA | TRBD1 | TRBJ2-7
TGCAGTGCGGGAAGCGGGGGGGGCGATGAGCAGTTCTTC | CSAGSGGGDEQFF | TRBV20-1 | NA | TRBD2 | TRBJ2-1
TGCGCCAGCAGCTTGGAAGCGGGGGCGAGGGAAGCTTTCTTT | CASSLEAGAREAFF | TRBV5-1 | NA | NA | TRBJ1-1
TGTGCCAGCAGACCCGACAGGGGCTTTCGCAATCAGCCCCAGCATTTT | CASRPDRGFRNQPQHF | TRBV6-2/TRBV6-3 | NA | TRBD1 | TRBJ1-5